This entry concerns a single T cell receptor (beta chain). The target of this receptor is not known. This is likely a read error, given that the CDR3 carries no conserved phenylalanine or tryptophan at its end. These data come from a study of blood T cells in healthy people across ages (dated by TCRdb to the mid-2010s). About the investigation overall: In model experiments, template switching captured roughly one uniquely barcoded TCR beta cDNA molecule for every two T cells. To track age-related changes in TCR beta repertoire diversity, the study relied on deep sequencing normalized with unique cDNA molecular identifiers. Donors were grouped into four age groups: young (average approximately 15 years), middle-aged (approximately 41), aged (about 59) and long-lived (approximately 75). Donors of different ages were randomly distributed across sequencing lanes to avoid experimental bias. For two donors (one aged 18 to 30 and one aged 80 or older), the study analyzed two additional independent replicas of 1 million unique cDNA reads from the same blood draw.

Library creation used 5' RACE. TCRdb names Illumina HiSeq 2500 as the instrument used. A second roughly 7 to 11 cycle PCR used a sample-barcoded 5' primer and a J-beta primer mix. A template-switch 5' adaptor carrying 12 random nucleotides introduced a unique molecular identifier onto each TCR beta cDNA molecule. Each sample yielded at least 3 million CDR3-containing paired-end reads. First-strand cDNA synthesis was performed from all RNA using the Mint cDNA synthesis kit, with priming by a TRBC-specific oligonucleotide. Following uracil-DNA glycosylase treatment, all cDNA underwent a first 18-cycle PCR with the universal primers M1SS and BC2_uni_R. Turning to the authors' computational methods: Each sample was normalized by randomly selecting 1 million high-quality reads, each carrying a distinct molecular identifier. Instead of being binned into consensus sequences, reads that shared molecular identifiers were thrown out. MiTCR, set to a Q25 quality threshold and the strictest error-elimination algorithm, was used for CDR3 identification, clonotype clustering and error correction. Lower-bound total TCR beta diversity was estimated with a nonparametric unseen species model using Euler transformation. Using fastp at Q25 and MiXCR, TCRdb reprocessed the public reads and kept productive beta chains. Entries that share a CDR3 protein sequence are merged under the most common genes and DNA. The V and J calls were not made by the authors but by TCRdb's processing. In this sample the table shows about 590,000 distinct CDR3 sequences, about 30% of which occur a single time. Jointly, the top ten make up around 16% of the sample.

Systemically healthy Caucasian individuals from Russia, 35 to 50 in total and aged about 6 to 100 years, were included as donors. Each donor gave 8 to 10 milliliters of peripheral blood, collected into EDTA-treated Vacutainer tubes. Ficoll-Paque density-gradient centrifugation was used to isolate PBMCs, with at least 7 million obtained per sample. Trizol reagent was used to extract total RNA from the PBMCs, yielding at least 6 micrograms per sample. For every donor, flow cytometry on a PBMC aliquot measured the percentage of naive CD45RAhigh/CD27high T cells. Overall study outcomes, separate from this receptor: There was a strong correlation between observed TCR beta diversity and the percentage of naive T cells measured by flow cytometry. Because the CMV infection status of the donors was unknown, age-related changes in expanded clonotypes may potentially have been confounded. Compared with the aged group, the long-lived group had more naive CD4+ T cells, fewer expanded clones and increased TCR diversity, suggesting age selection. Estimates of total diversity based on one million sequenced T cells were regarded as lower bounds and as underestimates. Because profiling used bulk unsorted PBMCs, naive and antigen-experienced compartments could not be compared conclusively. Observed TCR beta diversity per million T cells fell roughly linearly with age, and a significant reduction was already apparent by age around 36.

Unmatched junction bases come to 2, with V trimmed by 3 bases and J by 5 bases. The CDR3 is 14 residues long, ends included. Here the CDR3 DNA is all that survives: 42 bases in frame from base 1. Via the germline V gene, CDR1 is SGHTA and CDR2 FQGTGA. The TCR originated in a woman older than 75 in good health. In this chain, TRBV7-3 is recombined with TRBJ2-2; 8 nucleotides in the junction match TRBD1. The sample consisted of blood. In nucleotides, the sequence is TGTGCCAGCAGCTTCGACAGGGGAACCGGGGAGCTGTTTTTG. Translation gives CASSFDRGTGELFL.